The 12 T cell receptor beta chains given below trace back to one sample, sequenced in a study of CD4+ T cells in melanoma. TCRdb's table, derived via immunoSEQ multiplex PCR, lists solely in-frame clones and lacks some. This sample has approximately 14,000 clones, with approximately 57% found just once. Sequencing was carried out using cells from a culture (not recorded whether cultured in vitro). These receptor sequences come from a human donor with melanoma.

V and J are TRBV30 and TRBJ2-7, with 7 positions matching TRBD1. This CDR3 has 14 amino acids. V shed 6 bases and J 7 bases; nucleotides not matched to a gene: 15. Germline V CDR1 and CDR2: GTSNPN, SVGIG (reference sequence). CDR3 DNA: TGTGCCTGCAGGACAGGCCCAGTTTTGGTAGAGCAGTACTTC. Translated, it gives CACRTGPVLVEQYF.

V is TRBV7-2 and J is TRBJ1-6; 11 nucleotides align to TRBD1. The V gene's germline CDR1 is SGHTA and CDR2 FQGNSA. The CDR3 runs 16 residues. The J segment lost 9 bases and the V segment lost 5 bases, leaving 9 bases of the junction unmatched. CDR3 sequence (DNA): TGTGCCAGCAGCACGGACAGGGGGCGAATAGGTTCACCCCTCCACTTT. Amino acid sequence: CASSTDRGRIGSPLHF.

V gene TRBV6-6 combines with J gene TRBJ2-7; 7 bases align to TRBD1. Germline loops: CDR1 MNHNY, CDR2 SVGAGI (reference sequence). The CDR3 extends over 14 amino acids. Trimming at V came to 9 bases and at J to 5 bases, leaving 13 bases not matched to a gene. In nucleotides, the CDR3 is TGTGCCAGTCGCCTAACGACAGGGAACCACGAGCAGTACTTC. Encoded protein: CASRLTTGNHEQYF.

The J gene is TRBJ2-3, the V gene TRBV30; D call uncertain. CDR3 length equals 12 residues. Germline V gives CDR1 GTSNPN, CDR2 SVGIG (reference sequence). Trimming shortened V by 2 bases and J by 2 bases, and 5 bases separated the two germline ends. CDR3 residues: CAWSKATDTQYF. The CDR3 DNA reads as TGTGCCTGGAGTAAAGCCACAGATACGCAGTATTTT.

This clone was seen more than once but under ten times. J is TRBJ2-5 and V is TRBV18; D might be TRBD1 (5 bases). The CDR3 runs to 14 residues. V was cut by 4 bases and J by 2 bases, with 11 bases left in between. Germline assignment: CDR1 KGHSH and CDR2 LQKENI. CDR3 sequence reads: CASSLTQGQETQYF. CDR3 nucleotides: TGTGCCAGCTCACTCACTCAGGGACAAGAGACCCAGTACTTC.

The CDR3 reads CASSPRLGTATQYF. The CDR3 DNA is TGTGCCAGCAGCCCTCGACTAGGGACTGCTACGCAGTATTTT. The chain employs TRBV7-3 and TRBJ2-3; possible D gene TRBD2, 6 bases. CDR3 length equals 14 residues. Germline V CDR1 and CDR2: SGHTA, FQGTGA. V was shortened by 5 bases and J by 8 bases, with 17 bases between the two germline ends.

The chain employs TRBV15 and TRBJ1-5, with D maybe TRBD1 (5 bases). Germline assignment: CDR1 LNHNV and CDR2 YYDKDF (reference sequence). Trimming removed 1 base from V and 5 bases from J, with 12 bases in between. This CDR3 is built from 15 residues. CDR3 nucleotide sequence: TGTGCCACCAGCAGAGGGGGCAGAAAAGATCAGCCCCAGCATTTT. It translates to CATSRGGRKDQPQHF.

CDR3 in amino acids: CASSSPGGTQYF. CDR3 nucleotide sequence: TGTGCCAGCAGCTCACCGGGTGGGACCCAGTACTTC. The chain uses TRBV5-4 and TRBJ2-5, with D unclear. This CDR3 comprises 12 residues. Germline V gives CDR1 SGHNT, CDR2 YYREEE (reference sequence). V was shortened by 3 bases and J by 7 bases, with 10 bases between the two germline ends.

The chain carries TRBV7-9 and TRBJ2-3; tentatively, D is TRBD1 or TRBD2 (5 bases each). Germline lookup yields CDR1 SEHNR and CDR2 FQNEAQ (reference sequence). CDR3 length: 15 amino acids. Trimming took off 6 bases at V and 4 bases at J, with 17 bases between the two ends. The CDR3 sequence: CASSVNVRDADTQYF. The DNA of the CDR3 is TGTGCCAGCAGTGTCAACGTCAGGGACGCAGATACGCAGTATTTT.

The V and J genes are TRBV6-1 and TRBJ2-3; possibly TRBD2 for D (5 bases). Per the germline V gene, CDR1 is MNHNS and CDR2 is SASEGT. V lost 7 bases and J lost 2, with 10 bases in between. This CDR3 spans 13 amino acids. The CDR3 nucleotides read TGTGCCAGCACGGGGAGCCTCACAGATACGCAGTATTTT. Translation gives CASTGSLTDTQYF.

Turning to this clone: The junction and the germline gene differ at one end; a read error may be behind it. The chain couples TRBV7-7 to TRBJ2-5, with 12 bases aligning to TRBD2. There are 16 residues in the CDR3. CDR1 and CDR2 from the germline V gene are SSHAT and FNYEAQ (reference sequence). Here the CDR3 DNA reads TGTGCTAGCAGCCCAACGGGACTAGCGGGCGAGGAGACCCAGTACTTC. Amino acids: CASSPTGLAGEETQYF.

This clone was seen more than once but under ten times. The CDR3 nucleotides are TGTGCCAGCAGCTTGACTAGTAGCTTAGATCTTCAGTTCTTC. Translated, it gives CASSLTSSLDLQFF. The chain is built from TRBV11-1 and TRBJ2-1; possibly TRBD2 for D (6 bases). The CDR3 spans 14 residues. The germline V and J ends were trimmed by 3 bases and 13 bases, with 19 bases remaining between them. CDR1 SGHAT and CDR2 FQDESV come from the germline V gene (reference sequence).